This T cell receptor (beta chain) was identified in a study of T-cell reconstitution after alpha-beta-depleted transplantation in children. J was trimmed by 3 bases and V by 4 bases; bases with no gene match: 3. Germline V gene sequence: CDR1 SGHKS, CDR2 YYEKEE (reference sequence). The CDR3 contains 14 residues. This clonotype was seen at least ten times. Unique molecular identifiers featured in how the TCRbeta library was prepared. TCRdb fed the PCR reads into MiXCR, producing one record per CDR3 protein. The sample contains about 230,000 distinct CDR3 sequences, over 9.5% of which appear only once.

The chain couples TRBV5-5 to TRBJ2-5, with TRBD2 identical over 10 bases. Sequenced here: PBMCs from the stem cell graft donor, sampled from the stem cell graft. This TCR derives from a human donor who donated a stem cell graft to a child with SCID. The CDR3 spells CASSSSGGKETQYF. The DNA of the CDR3 is TGTGCCAGCAGCAGTAGCGGGGGGAAAGAGACCCAGTACTTC. The full variable domain, completed using reference TRBV5-5 and TRBJ2-5, is DAGVTQSPTHLIKTRGQQVTLRCSPISGHKSVSWYQQVLGQGPQFIFQYYEKEERGRGNFPDRFSARQFPNYSSELNVNALLLGDSALYLCASSSSGGKETQYFGPGTRLLVL.